A selection of T cell receptor beta chains follows, all from one sample in a study of shared clonotypes between healthy human individuals. TCRdb keeps only in-frame clones here, not all; method: immunoSEQ multiplex PCR. The repertoire holds around 700,000 clones, with about two thirds as singletons. Sequences were obtained from memory CD4+ T cells sorted from blood. All receptors come from a young woman in good health. Each CDR3 is given with its conserved first and last residue. A D gene is named only where the DNA matches it firmly. Expanded clones get a size class; other rows say once, few or many, or leave the size out.

v_gene	d_gene	abundance	j_gene	CDR3nt	CDR3aa
TRBV28	NA	NA	TRBJ2-1	TGTGCCAGCGGGACCCTTCTAAGTATTCTCTCCTACAATGAGCAGTTCTTC	CASGTLLSILSYNEQFF
TRBV2	NA	NA	TRBJ1-5	TGTGCCAGCAGTGAGGGTCGGGGCAATCAGCCCCAGCATTTT	CASSEGRGNQPQHF
TRBV6-1	NA	few	TRBJ2-7	TGTGCCAGCAGTGCCCCTGGACAGCTTCAGATTAGTAACAAGCAGTACTTC	CASSAPGQLQISNKQYF
TRBV11-2	NA	once	TRBJ2-7	TGTGCCAGCAGCCCCCAGAGGGACAACTACGAGCAGTACTTC	CASSPQRDNYEQYF
TRBV5-1	TRBD2	NA	TRBJ2-7	TGCGCCAGCAGCTCTGGGACTAGCCCTCAGGAGCAGTACTTC	CASSSGTSPQEQYF
TRBV6-5	NA	NA	TRBJ1-2	TGTGCCAGCAGGACCACAGAAACCACTCTTCATGGCTACACCTTC	CASRTTETTLHGYTF
TRBV30	TRBD1	NA	TRBJ2-3	TGTGCCTGGGGACAGGGTAAGGCCACAGATACGCAGTATTTT	CAWGQGKATDTQYF
TRBV11-2	TRBD2	NA	TRBJ2-7	TGTGCCAGCACTCAACAACCCAGCGGGATTTACGAGCAGTACTTC	CASTQQPSGIYEQYF
TRBV19	TRBD1	NA	TRBJ2-7	TGTGCCAGTAGTCGGACAGGGGGCGGGAGCGAGCAGTACTTC	CASSRTGGGSEQYF
TRBV27	TRBD2	NA	TRBJ2-7	TGTGCCAGCAGTTTCTCCTCAGCGGGAATCTACGAGCAGTACTTC	CASSFSSAGIYEQYF
TRBV28	NA	once	TRBJ1-2	TGTGCCAGCAGTGTCGGGCAGACAACGTTTGGCTACACCTTC	CASSVGQTTFGYTF
TRBV28	NA	NA	TRBJ1-3	TGTGCCAGCAGGAAACAGGGAAACACCATATATTTT	CASRKQGNTIYF
TRBV6-9	NA	NA	TRBJ2-4	TGTGCCAGCAGTTATCAAAACATTCAGTACTTC	CASSYQNIQYF
TRBV19	TRBD1	NA	TRBJ1-2	TGTGCCAGTAGTGCCGGCAGGGGGCGCGACTATGGCTACACCTTC	CASSAGRGRDYGYTF
TRBV6-1	TRBD2	NA	TRBJ2-5	TGTGCCAGCAGGGTCTCAGCGGGAGTGGCGGAGACCCAGTACTTC	CASRVSAGVAETQYF
TRBV6-1	NA	NA	TRBJ1-3	TGTGCCAGCAGTGAAGTACTCTACAGCTCTGGAAACACCATATATTTT	CASSEVLYSSGNTIYF
TRBV2	TRBD1	NA	TRBJ2-5	TGTGCCAGCAGCCCACAGGGGGCGAAGGGTGAGACCCAGTACTTC	CASSPQGAKGETQYF
TRBV4-1	NA	few	TRBJ1-5	TGCGCCAGCAGCCAAGAAGAACACCAGCCCCAGCATTTT	CASSQEEHQPQHF
TRBV28	NA	NA	TRBJ2-5	TGTGCCAGCATCCCCCCCCCGGGCAGACAAGAGACCCAGTACTTC	CASIPPPGRQETQYF
TRBV2	NA	few	TRBJ2-5	TGTGCCAGCAACGCCCTGGGTATTGAGCAGTACTTC	CASNALGIEQYF
TRBV19	TRBD1	NA	TRBJ1-5	TGTGCCAGTAAGATGACAGGGTCTGGTGTTGATCAGCCCCAGCATTTT	CASKMTGSGVDQPQHF